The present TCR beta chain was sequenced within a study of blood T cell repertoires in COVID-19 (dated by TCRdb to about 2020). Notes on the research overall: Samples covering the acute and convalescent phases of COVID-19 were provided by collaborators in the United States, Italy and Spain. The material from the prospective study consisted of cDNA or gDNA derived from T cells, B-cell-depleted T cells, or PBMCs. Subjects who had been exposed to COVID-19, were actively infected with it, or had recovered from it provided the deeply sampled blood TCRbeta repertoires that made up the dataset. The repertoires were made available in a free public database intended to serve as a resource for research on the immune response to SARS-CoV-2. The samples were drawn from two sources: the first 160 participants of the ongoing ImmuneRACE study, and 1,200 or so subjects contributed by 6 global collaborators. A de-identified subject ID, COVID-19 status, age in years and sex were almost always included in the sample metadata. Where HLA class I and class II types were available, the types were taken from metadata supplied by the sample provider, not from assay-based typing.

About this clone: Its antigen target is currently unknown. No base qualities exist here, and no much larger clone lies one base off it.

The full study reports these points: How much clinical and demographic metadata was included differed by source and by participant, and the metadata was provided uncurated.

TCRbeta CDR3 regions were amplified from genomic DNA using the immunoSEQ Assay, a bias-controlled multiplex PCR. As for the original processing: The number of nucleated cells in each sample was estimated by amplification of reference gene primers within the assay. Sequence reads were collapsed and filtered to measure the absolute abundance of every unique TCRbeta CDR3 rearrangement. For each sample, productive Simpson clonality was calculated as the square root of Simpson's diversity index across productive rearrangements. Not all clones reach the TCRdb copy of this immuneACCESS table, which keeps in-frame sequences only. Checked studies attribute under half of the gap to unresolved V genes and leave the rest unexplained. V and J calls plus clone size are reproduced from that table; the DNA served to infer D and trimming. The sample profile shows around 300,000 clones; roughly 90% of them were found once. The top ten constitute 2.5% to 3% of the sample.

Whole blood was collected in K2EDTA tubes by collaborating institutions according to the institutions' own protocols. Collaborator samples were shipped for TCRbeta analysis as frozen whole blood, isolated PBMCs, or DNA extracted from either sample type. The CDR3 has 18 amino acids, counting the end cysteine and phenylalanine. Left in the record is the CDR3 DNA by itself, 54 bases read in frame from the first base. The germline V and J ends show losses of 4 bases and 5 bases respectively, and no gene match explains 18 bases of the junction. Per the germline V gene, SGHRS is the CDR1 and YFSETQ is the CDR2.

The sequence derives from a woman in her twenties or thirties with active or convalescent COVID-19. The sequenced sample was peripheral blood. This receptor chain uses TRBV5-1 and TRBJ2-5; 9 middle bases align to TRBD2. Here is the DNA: TGCGCCAGCAGCCGAAGGGACCCTGGACTAAGCGGGGGGGAGACCCAGTACTTC. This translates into CASSRRDPGLSGGETQYF.